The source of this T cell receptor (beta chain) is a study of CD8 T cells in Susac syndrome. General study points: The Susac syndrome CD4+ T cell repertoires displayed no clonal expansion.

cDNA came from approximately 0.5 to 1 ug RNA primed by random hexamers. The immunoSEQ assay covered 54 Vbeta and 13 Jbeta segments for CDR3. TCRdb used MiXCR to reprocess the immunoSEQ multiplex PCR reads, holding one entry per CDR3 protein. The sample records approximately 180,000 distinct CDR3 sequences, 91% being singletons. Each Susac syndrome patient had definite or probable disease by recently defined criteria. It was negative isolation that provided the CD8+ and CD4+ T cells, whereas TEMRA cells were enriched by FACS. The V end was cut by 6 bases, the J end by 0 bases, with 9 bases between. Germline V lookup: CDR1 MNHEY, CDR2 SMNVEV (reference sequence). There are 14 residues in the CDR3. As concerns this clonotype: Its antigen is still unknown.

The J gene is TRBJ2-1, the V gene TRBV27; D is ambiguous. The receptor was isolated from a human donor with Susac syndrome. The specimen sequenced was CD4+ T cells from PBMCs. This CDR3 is CASRPGYSYNEQFF. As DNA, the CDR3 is TGTGCCAGCAGACCGGGTTACTCCTACAATGAGCAGTTCTTC.